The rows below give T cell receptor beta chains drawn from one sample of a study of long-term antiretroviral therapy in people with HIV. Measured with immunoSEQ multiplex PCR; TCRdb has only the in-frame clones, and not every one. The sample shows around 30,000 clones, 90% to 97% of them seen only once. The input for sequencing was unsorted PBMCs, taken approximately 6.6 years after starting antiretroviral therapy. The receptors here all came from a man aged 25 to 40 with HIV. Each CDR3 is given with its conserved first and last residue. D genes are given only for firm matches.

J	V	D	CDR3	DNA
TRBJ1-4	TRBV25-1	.	CASSGDLNEKLFF	TGTGCCAGCAGTGGGGACCTTAATGAAAAACTGTTTTTT
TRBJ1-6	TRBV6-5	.	CASSYYGAGNSPLHF	TGTGCCAGCAGTTACTACGGGGCTGGCAATTCACCCCTCCACTTT
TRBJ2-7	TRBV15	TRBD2	CATSRDLLSGSYEQYF	TGTGCCACCAGCAGAGACCTCCTTAGCGGGTCCTACGAGCAGTACTTC
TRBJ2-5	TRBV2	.	CASSEAAAQETQYF	TGTGCCAGCAGTGAAGCAGCGGCTCAAGAGACCCAGTACTTC
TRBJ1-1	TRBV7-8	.	CASSLFEPNTEAFF	TGTGCCAGCAGCTTATTCGAACCGAACACTGAAGCTTTCTTT
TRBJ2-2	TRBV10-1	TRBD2	CASSGYSKREGTGELFF	TGCGCCAGCAGTGGATATTCAAAGAGGGAGGGCACCGGGGAGCTGTTTTTT
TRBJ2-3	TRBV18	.	CASSPPTDTQYF	TGTGCCAGCTCACCTCCCACAGATACGCAGTATTTT
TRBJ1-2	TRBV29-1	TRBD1	CSGRRGQGGGYTF	TGCAGCGGACGAAGGGGGCAGGGTGGTGGCTACACCTTC
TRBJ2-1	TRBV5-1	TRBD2	CASSLASYRGGLAGNYNEQFF	TGCGCCAGCAGCTTGGCCTCGTATCGAGGGGGACTAGCGGGGAATTACAATGAGCAGTTCTTC
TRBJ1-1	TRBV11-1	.	CASSLGAENTEAFF	TGTGCCAGCAGCTTAGGAGCCGAGAACACTGAAGCTTTCTTT
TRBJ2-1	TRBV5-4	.	CASSWEGEQFF	TGTGCCAGCAGCTGGGAAGGTGAGCAGTTCTTC
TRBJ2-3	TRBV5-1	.	CASSAPGGPGDTQYF	TGCGCCAGCAGCGCACCCGGGGGGCCAGGCGATACGCAGTATTTT
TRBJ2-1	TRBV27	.	CASSLFLGYNEQFF	TGTGCCAGCAGTTTGTTTTTAGGCTACAATGAGCAGTTCTTC
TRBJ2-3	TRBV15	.	CATSRGGQTGTDTQYF	TGTGCCACCAGCAGAGGGGGTCAGACAGGCACAGATACGCAGTATTTT
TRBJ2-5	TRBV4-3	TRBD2	CASSQDLGRAQETQYF	TGCGCCAGCAGCCAAGATTTGGGGAGGGCCCAAGAGACCCAGTACTTC
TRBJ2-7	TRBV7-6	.	CASSLGAREQYF	TGTGCCAGCAGCTTAGGGGCCCGGGAGCAGTACTTC
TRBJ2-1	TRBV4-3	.	CASSQGRGFTYNEQFF	TGCGCCAGCAGCCAAGGTCGAGGGTTTACCTACAATGAGCAGTTCTTC
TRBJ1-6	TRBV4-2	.	CASSSQGGVGNSPLHF	TGTGCCAGCAGCTCCCAGGGTGGGGTCGGGAATTCACCCCTCCACTTT
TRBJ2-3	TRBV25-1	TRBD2	CASSLAGGPTTQYF	TGTGCCAGCAGTTTAGCGGGGGGGCCGACTACGCAGTATTTT
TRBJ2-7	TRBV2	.	CASRSRGVSYEQYF	TGTGCCAGCAGAAGCAGGGGAGTCTCCTACGAGCAGTACTTC
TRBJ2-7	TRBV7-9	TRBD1	CASSVNFQGVPYEQYF	TGTGCCAGCAGCGTAAACTTTCAGGGGGTACCCTACGAGCAGTACTTC
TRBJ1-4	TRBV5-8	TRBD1	CASSLGQGDEKLFF	TGTGCCAGCAGTTTAGGACAGGGGGATGAAAAACTGTTTTTT
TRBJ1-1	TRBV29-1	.	CSVGQPGTEAFF	TGCAGCGTAGGACAGCCAGGCACTGAAGCTTTCTTT
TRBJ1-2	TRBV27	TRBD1	CASNPGQGGGYTF	TGTGCCAGCAACCCGGGACAGGGAGGTGGCTACACCTTC
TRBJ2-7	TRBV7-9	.	CASSLVSYEQYF	TGTGCCAGCAGCTTAGTTTCCTACGAGCAGTACTTC
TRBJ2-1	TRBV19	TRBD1	CASGTGNNEQFF	TGTGCCAGCGGGACAGGGAACAATGAGCAGTTCTTC
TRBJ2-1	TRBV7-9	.	CASRNGGNEQFF	TGTGCCAGCAGGAATGGGGGGAATGAGCAGTTCTTC
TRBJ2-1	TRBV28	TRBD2	CASSPYWGVGGYNEQFF	TGTGCCAGCAGTCCATATTGGGGTGTCGGGGGGTACAATGAGCAGTTCTTC
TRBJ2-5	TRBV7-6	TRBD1	CASSLGTGVQETQYF	TGTGCCAGCAGCTTAGGGACAGGGGTTCAAGAGACCCAGTACTTC